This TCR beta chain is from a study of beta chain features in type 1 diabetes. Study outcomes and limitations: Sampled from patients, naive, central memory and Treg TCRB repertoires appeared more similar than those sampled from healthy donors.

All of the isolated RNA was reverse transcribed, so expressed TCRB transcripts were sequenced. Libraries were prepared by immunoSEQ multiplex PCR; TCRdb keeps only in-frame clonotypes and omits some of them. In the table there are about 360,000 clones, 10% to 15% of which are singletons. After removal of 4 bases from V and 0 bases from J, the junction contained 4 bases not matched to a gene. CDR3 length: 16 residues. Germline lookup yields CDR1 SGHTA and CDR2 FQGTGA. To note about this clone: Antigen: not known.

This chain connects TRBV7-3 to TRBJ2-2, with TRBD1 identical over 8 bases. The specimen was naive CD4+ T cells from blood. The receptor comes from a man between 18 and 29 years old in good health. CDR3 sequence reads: CASSYRQGPNTGELFF. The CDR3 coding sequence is TGTGCCAGCAGCTACCGACAGGGGCCGAACACCGGGGAGCTGTTTTTT.